One sample yielded the 31 T cell receptor beta chains listed below, sequenced in a study of CD8+ T cells in alopecia areata. RNA, once extracted, was reverse transcribed into cDNA for use as the sequencing template. Sequencing was performed with immunoSEQ multiplex PCR; in TCRdb, only in-frame clones are kept and a portion is missing. Among about 150,000 clones listed, 50% to 65% were seen once. The source material was CD8+ T cells sorted from blood, sampled at week 0. The source is a human donor with alopecia areata.

CDR3: CAWSRYYEQYF. In DNA form, the CDR3 reads TGTGCCTGGAGCCGGTACTACGAGCAGTACTTC. The chain combines TRBV30 with TRBJ2-7; D gene ambiguous. The germline V and J ends were trimmed by 3 bases and 3 bases, with 6 bases remaining between them. The CDR3 extends over 11 amino acids. Looked up from germline, CDR1 is GTSNPN and CDR2 is SVGIG (reference sequence). The variable domain in full, with the rest retrieved from reference TRBV30 and TRBJ2-7, is SQTIHQWPATLVQPVGSPLSLECTVEGTSNPNLYWYRQAAGRGLQLLFYSVGIGQISSEVPQNLSASRPQDRQFILSSKKLLLSDSGFYLCAWSRYYEQYFGPGTRLTVT.

The chain links TRBV13 to TRBJ2-2, with 7 nucleotides matching TRBD2. CDR1 is PRHDT, CDR2 FYEKMQ, per germline (reference sequence). V shed 8 bases and J 4 bases; nucleotides not matched to a gene: 7. CDR3 length equals 14 residues. The CDR3 spells CASDRGGVTGELFF. CDR3 nucleotides: TGTGCCAGCGATCGCGGGGGAGTCACCGGGGAGCTGTTTTTT. Complete variable domain (other parts from reference TRBV13 and TRBJ2-2): AAGVIQSPRHLIKEKRETATLKCYPIPRHDTVYWYQQGPGQDPQFLISFYEKMQSDKGSIPDRFSAQQFSDYHSELNMSSLELGDSALYFCASDRGGVTGELFFGEGSRLTVL.

This clone was recorded a few times. The sample carries other DNA sequences with the same CDR3. V is TRBV4-1 and J is TRBJ2-3, with D possibly called TRBD1 or TRBD2 (5 bases each). The germline V and J ends were trimmed by 0 bases and 3 bases, with 7 bases remaining between them. Germline V gene sequence: CDR1 MGHRA, CDR2 YSYEKL. The CDR3 covers 14 residues. The CDR3 loop reads CASSQDGGTDTQYF. CDR3 DNA: TGCGCCAGCAGCCAAGATGGGGGTACAGATACGCAGTATTTT.

The J gene is TRBJ1-5, the V gene TRBV27; 7 bases agree with TRBD1. Trimming at V came to 4 bases and at J to 1 base, leaving 4 bases not matched to a gene. The CDR3 consists of 15 residues. Germline values: CDR1 MNHEY, CDR2 SMNVEV (reference sequence). The chain's CDR3 is CASSSRQGSNQPQHF. The CDR3 nucleotides are TGTGCCAGCAGTTCGAGACAGGGAAGCAATCAGCCCCAGCATTTT.

This clone was seen a handful of times. V usage is TRBV4-3 and J usage is TRBJ2-1; TRBD1 matches 8 bases. CDR1 and CDR2 (germline): LGHNA, YSLEER. The CDR3 consists of 15 residues. V shed 8 bases, J shed 4 bases, and the junction held 10 bases outside the gene matches. The CDR3 DNA reads TGCGCCAGCTCACAAGACAGGGGACAGTACAATGAGCAGTTCTTC. This translates into CASSQDRGQYNEQFF.

Here the CDR3 reads CSVPRTGLGGYTF. The CDR3 DNA reads TGCAGCGTCCCACGGACAGGCCTCGGAGGCTACACCTTC. This sequence joins TRBV29-1 and TRBJ1-2; 7 bases are a match to TRBD1. The germline CDR1 and CDR2 sequences are SQVTM and ANQGSEA. V was clipped by 6 bases and J by 8 bases; unmatched bases: 12. This CDR3 is built from 13 residues.

This clone appeared a single time. V gene TRBV6-5 combines with J gene TRBJ2-1; 8 nucleotides line up with TRBD1. Germline-derived CDR1 and CDR2 are MNHEY and SVGAGI. There are 14 residues in the CDR3. The trim removed 2 bases at V and 9 bases at J, leaving 6 bases unmatched. CDR3 sequence: CASSYVDRGSEQFF. In DNA form, the CDR3 reads TGTGCCAGCAGTTACGTCGACAGGGGTAGTGAGCAGTTCTTC.

This clone came up once. J is TRBJ1-6 and V is TRBV5-4; perhaps TRBD1 as D (5 bases). The CDR3 sequence is 16 residues long. V gave up 8 bases and J gave up 8 bases, with 23 bases separating them. Per germline, CDR1 SGHNT and CDR2 YYREEE (reference sequence). As DNA, the CDR3 is TGTGCCAGTCTCGCAGGGCCGGGCAACGGGGATTCACCCCTCCACTTT. It is translated as CASLAGPGNGDSPLHF.

The V gene is TRBV29-1, the J gene TRBJ1-1, with 7 nucleotides matching TRBD1. In germline, CDR1 is SQVTM, CDR2 ANQGSEA. The CDR3 has 12 residues. V gave up 7 bases and J gave up 3 bases; unmatched junction bases: 5. The CDR3 DNA reads as TGCAGCGCGTTACAGGGGCACACTGAAGCTTTCTTT. Its protein product is CSALQGHTEAFF.

This clone was detected only a few times. The rearrangement links TRBV10-3 to TRBJ1-2; 7 nucleotides line up with TRBD1. The CDR3 is made up of 13 amino acids. CDR1 ENHRY and CDR2 SYGVKD come from the germline V gene. The J segment lost 6 bases and the V segment lost 5 bases, leaving 6 bases of the junction unmatched. CDR3 in DNA: TGTGCCATCAGTCTCGCAGGGGGGAATGGCTACACCTTC. The encoded protein is CAISLAGGNGYTF.

The chain is built from TRBV9 and TRBJ1-5, with D uncertain. This CDR3 has 11 residues. The V end lost 3 bases, the J end lost 5 bases, and 3 bases lay between the germline ends. Per the germline V gene, CDR1 is SGDLS and CDR2 is YYNGEE. Here the CDR3 DNA reads TGTGCCAGCAGCGGATATCAGCCCCAGCATTTT. This gives the protein CASSGYQPQHF.

This clone has only a few counts. The chain links TRBV29-1 to TRBJ2-5; a possible D gene is TRBD1 (5 bases). Germline V CDR1 and CDR2: SQVTM, ANQGSEA. V dropped 8 bases and J dropped 10 bases, with 35 bases sitting between them. The CDR3 runs to 17 residues. The CDR3 bases are TGCAGCCCAACTATACCAGGCGAAACATCAGGGATCGTAGTCCAGTACTTC. This translates into CSPTIPGETSGIVVQYF.

The V gene is TRBV6-1, the J gene TRBJ1-2; D is ambiguous. CDR3 length equals 14 residues. Trimming took off 6 bases at V and 2 bases at J, with 13 bases between the two ends. Germline V gives CDR1 MNHNS, CDR2 SASEGT. CDR3 DNA sequence: TGTGCCAGCAGCGGTAGTAATAGCAACTATGGCTACACCTTC. Translation: CASSGSNSNYGYTF.

The count of this clone is one. The CDR3 loop reads CASSDRPPLHF. CDR3 nucleotides: TGTGCCAGCAGTGATCGCCCACCCCTCCACTTT. The gene calls are TRBV2 and TRBJ1-6, with no clear D. The CDR3 is made up of 11 amino acids. Trimming stripped 3 bases from V and 11 bases from J, with 5 bases between. The germline V gene encodes CDR1 SNHLY and CDR2 FYNNEI.

This sequence joins TRBV7-6 and TRBJ2-7; D might be TRBD1 (6 bases). The CDR3 spans 13 residues. Trimming removed 0 bases from V and 5 bases from J, with 8 bases in between. Germline V lookup: CDR1 SGHVS, CDR2 FNYEAQ. The CDR3 DNA reads TGTGCCAGCAGCTTAGCGCAGGGGAACGAGCAGTACTTC. Its translation is CASSLAQGNEQYF.

V usage is TRBV7-9 and J usage is TRBJ2-1; the D is unclear. Looked up from germline, CDR1 is SEHNR and CDR2 is FQNEAQ (reference sequence). Trimming removed 5 bases from V and 7 bases from J, with 15 bases in between. The CDR3 contains 14 residues. The CDR3 DNA reads TGTGCCAGCAGCCAAGTCTCAACACAGAATGAGCAGTTCTTC. It specifies CASSQVSTQNEQFF.

This clone was picked up a small number of times. The rearrangement links TRBV7-9 to TRBJ1-1; the D is unclear. Germline assignment: CDR1 SEHNR and CDR2 FQNEAQ (reference sequence). Trimming cost V 6 bases and J 8 bases, with 13 bases left between them. The CDR3 contains 12 residues. Written as DNA, the CDR3 is TGTGCCAGCAGTTACGCGGGAACGGAAGCTTTCTTT. Its translation is CASSYAGTEAFF.

This chain connects TRBV5-6 to TRBJ2-3; D call uncertain. CDR3 size: 16 residues. CDR1 SGHDT and CDR2 YYEEEE come from the germline V gene. The ends were cut back, 0 bases at V and 3 bases at J, with 14 bases in the middle. The CDR3 coding sequence is TGTGCCAGCAGCTTGGGGCAGGCTGAATTTACAGATACGCAGTATTTT. Translated: CASSLGQAEFTDTQYF.

The chain carries TRBV9 and TRBJ2-6, with D perhaps matching TRBD2 (5 bases). The V end lost 3 bases, the J end lost 2 bases, and 15 bases lay between the germline ends. Per the germline V gene, CDR1 is SGDLS and CDR2 is YYNGEE. The CDR3 is 17 amino acids. CDR3 loop: CASSAHTRGPGANVLTF. The CDR3 bases are TGTGCCAGCAGCGCCCATACCCGAGGGCCTGGGGCCAACGTCCTGACTTTC.

This clone turned up a few times. This sequence joins TRBV5-6 and TRBJ2-4; TRBD2 matches 9 bases. V was clipped by 0 bases and J by 9 bases; unmatched bases: 7. CDR1 and CDR2 from the germline V gene are SGHDT and YYEEEE. This CDR3 region has 15 residues. The CDR3 protein is CASSLGGTSSSIQYF. DNA for the CDR3: TGTGCCAGCAGCTTGGGTGGGACTAGCTCGAGCATTCAGTACTTC.

The chain recombines TRBV5-1 with TRBJ2-1; D not resolved. Germline assignment: CDR1 SGHRS and CDR2 YFSETQ. With 0 bases removed from V and 5 bases from J, the gap between germline ends came to 3 bases. The CDR3 consists of 12 residues. CDR3 DNA sequence: TGCGCCAGCAGCTTGGTAGACAATGAGCAGTTCTTC. Protein: CASSLVDNEQFF.

The rearrangement uses TRBV30 and TRBJ1-1; perhaps TRBD1 as D (5 bases). V lost 3 bases to trimming and J lost 1 base, with 15 bases between them. There are 15 residues in the CDR3. Looked up from germline, CDR1 is GTSNPN and CDR2 is SVGIG (reference sequence). CDR3 sequence: CAWRTGAFGNTEAFF. DNA for the CDR3: TGTGCCTGGAGAACAGGCGCCTTTGGGAACACTGAAGCTTTCTTT. Full variable domain (outside the CDR3, taken from reference TRBV30 and TRBJ1-1): SQTIHQWPATLVQPVGSPLSLECTVEGTSNPNLYWYRQAAGRGLQLLFYSVGIGQISSEVPQNLSASRPQDRQFILSSKKLLLSDSGFYLCAWRTGAFGNTEAFFGQGTRLTVV.

This clone was counted only a few times. This may stem from a read error, because a much larger clone lies one nucleotide away. The genes are TRBV29-1 and TRBJ2-1; the D is unclear. CDR3 size: 11 residues. Trimming removed 4 bases from V and 0 bases from J, with 1 base in between. Germline CDR1 SQVTM, CDR2 ANQGSEA. The CDR3 sequence is CSVASYNEQFF. The CDR3 DNA reads as TGCAGCGTTGCCTCCTACAATGAGCAGTTCTTC.

The V call is TRBV5-6, the J call TRBJ2-5; TRBD2 matches 8 bases. Per germline, CDR1 SGHDT and CDR2 YYEEEE. This CDR3 region has 16 residues. Losses at the gene ends were 6 bases for V and 5 bases for J; bases not matched to a gene: 15. The CDR3 sequence is CASTYTVGGAGETQYF. Here the CDR3 DNA reads TGTGCCAGCACCTATACTGTCGGGGGGGCCGGGGAGACCCAGTACTTC.

This clone was picked up a small number of times. J is TRBJ1-5 and V is TRBV30; D is unclear. This CDR3 is 12 amino acids long. Germline assignment: CDR1 GTSNPN and CDR2 SVGIG (reference sequence). V lost 0 bases, J lost 3 bases, and 3 bases lay in between. This chain's CDR3 is CAWSVFNQPQHF. In DNA form, the CDR3 reads TGTGCCTGGAGTGTTTTCAATCAGCCCCAGCATTTT.

J is TRBJ1-4 and V is TRBV13; 12 bases map to TRBD1. V dropped 2 bases and J dropped 6; count of bases not matched to a gene: 7. The CDR3 length is 17 residues. Germline V gene data show CDR1 as PRHDT and CDR2 as FYEKMQ (reference sequence). CDR3 sequence reads: CASSLRDRGQRDEKLFF. The CDR3 region has the DNA TGTGCCAGCAGCTTAAGGGACAGGGGGCAGAGAGATGAAAAACTGTTTTTT.

This clone turned up a few times. The rearrangement joins TRBV12-5 to TRBJ1-2; D might be TRBD1 (5 bases). The germline V gene has CDR1 LGHNT and CDR2 FRNRAP. The V and J ends lost 5 bases and 5 bases respectively, with 9 bases between them. The length of the CDR3 is 12 residues. CDR3 sequence reads: CASGGTEYGYTF. The CDR3 nucleotides are TGTGCTAGTGGTGGGACGGAATATGGCTACACCTTC.

Comments on this clone: A junction boundary mismatches the germline segment, possibly from a read error. The chain joins TRBV2 to TRBJ1-5, with a tentative D call TRBD1 (6 bases). The CDR3 loop spans 11 amino acids. Per the germline V gene, CDR1 is SNHLY and CDR2 is FYNNEI. Here the CDR3 reads CASTTGQAQHF. The CDR3 DNA reads as TGTGCCAGCACGACAGGTCAGGCCCAGCATTTT.

V gene TRBV29-1 combines with J gene TRBJ2-1; D call uncertain. The CDR3 consists of 11 residues. Germline values: CDR1 SQVTM, CDR2 ANQGSEA. Trimming left V 6 bases short and J 6 bases short, with 9 bases between. DNA for the CDR3: TGCAGCGTATTCCGGGCCAATGAGCAGTTCTTC. Its protein product is CSVFRANEQFF.

The rearrangement uses TRBV29-1 and TRBJ2-3; 11 bases match TRBD2. The CDR3 sequence is 15 residues long. Germline values: CDR1 SQVTM, CDR2 ANQGSEA. J was trimmed by 5 bases and V by 1 base; bases with no gene match: 5. The CDR3 sequence: CSVEGLAGYKDTQYF. The DNA for the CDR3 is TGCAGCGTTGAAGGACTAGCGGGGTATAAAGATACGCAGTATTTT.

The rearrangement uses TRBV29-1 and TRBJ1-2; D not certain. This CDR3 has 14 residues. With 2 bases removed from V and 4 bases from J, the gap between germline ends came to 14 bases. Germline values: CDR1 SQVTM, CDR2 ANQGSEA. The CDR3 region is CSVEPLDPLYGYTF. The CDR3 DNA reads TGCAGCGTTGAACCCCTTGACCCTCTCTATGGCTACACCTTC.